This T cell receptor (beta chain) was recorded in a study of T cells in localized non-small cell lung cancer. The repertoire was sequenced with immunoSEQ multiplex PCR; TCRdb's copy has only in-frame clones and lacks some. This sample carries about 13,000 clones, 28% of them seen once, and the ten largest clones take roughly 6.8%. Points on this clone: Its specificity is unknown.

Study results and limitations: T cell clonality was highest in uninvolved adjacent lung, above tumor. Blood T cell density predicted longer survival; adjacent-lung clonality, shorter. A median around 57 of the top 100 tumor clones appeared in adjacent lung. Multi-region tumor sequencing was not done, so intratumor heterogeneity could not be excluded.

Trimming took 4 bases from V and 3 from J, leaving 12 bases between them. Germline V lookup: CDR1 SGHNT, CDR2 YENEEA. The CDR3 contains 14 residues. This chain links TRBV11-3 with TRBJ1-1; D call uncertain. This specimen was lung tumor tissue, taken before any cancer treatment. The TCR comes from a female donor older than 55 with stage I lung adenocarcinoma. CDR3 region: CASSSLAGYTEAFF. CDR3 DNA sequence: TGTGCCAGCAGCTCCCTGGCGGGTTACACTGAAGCTTTCTTT.